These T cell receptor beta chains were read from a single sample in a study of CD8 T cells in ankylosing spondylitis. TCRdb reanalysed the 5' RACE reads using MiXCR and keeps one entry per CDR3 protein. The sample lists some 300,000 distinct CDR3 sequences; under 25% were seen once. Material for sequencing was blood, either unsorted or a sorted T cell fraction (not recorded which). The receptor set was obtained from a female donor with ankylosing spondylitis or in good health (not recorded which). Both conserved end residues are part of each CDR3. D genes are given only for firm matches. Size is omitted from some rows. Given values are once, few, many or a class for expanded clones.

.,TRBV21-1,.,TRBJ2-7,TGTGCCATAACAAACGACAGGGGAGAGGACTACGAGCAGTACTTC,CAITNDRGEDYEQYF
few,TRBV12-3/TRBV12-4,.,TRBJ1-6,TGTGCCAGCAGTTTCCGGGAGGTCCCGGGTTCACCCCTCCACTTT,CASSFREVPGSPLHF
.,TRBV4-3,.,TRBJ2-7,TGCGCCAGCAGCCAACAGGCCGGGATCCACTACGAGCAGTACTTC,CASSQQAGIHYEQYF
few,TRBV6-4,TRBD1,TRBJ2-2,TGTGCCAGCAGCCGGGACAGTCCGAACACCGGGGAGCTGTTTTTT,CASSRDSPNTGELFF
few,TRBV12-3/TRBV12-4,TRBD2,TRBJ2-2,TGTGCCAGCAGACCGGGACTAGTCGGCACCGGGGAGCTGTTTTTT,CASRPGLVGTGELFF
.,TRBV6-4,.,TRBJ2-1,TGTGCCAGCAGTGAATCAGGAGGGCCGGTTGAGCAGTTCTTC,CASSESGGPVEQFF
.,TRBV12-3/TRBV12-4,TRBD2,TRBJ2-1,TGTGCCAGCAGTTCTACTAGCGGGAGACGGAATGAGCAGTTCTTC,CASSSTSGRRNEQFF
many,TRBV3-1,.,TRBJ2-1,TGTGCCAGCAGCCAAGTGCTTGGCAACAATGAGCAGTTCTTC,CASSQVLGNNEQFF
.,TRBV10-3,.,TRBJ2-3,TGTGCCATCAGTGGGTGGGACCAGAGCACAGATACGCAGTATTTT,CAISGWDQSTDTQYF
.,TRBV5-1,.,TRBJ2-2,.,CASSLGVVGTGELFFF
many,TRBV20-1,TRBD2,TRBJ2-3,TGCAGTGCTAGAGATCTAGCGGGAGGACCCCCAGATACGCAGTATTTT,CSARDLAGGPPDTQYF
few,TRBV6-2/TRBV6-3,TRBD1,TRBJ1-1,TGTGCCAGCATTAAGACAGGGAGCGCCACTGAAGCTTTCTTT,CASIKTGSATEAFF
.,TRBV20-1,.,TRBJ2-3,TGCAGTGCTCCCCCCGGCAGGCCCAGGGATACGCAGTATTTT,CSAPPGRPRDTQYF
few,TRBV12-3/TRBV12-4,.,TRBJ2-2,TGTGCCAGCAACCACGGATTATCGGGTTTCACCGGGGAGCTGTTTTTT,CASNHGLSGFTGELFF
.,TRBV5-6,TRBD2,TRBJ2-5,TGTGCCAGCACATGGGCCGAGCCTAGCGGACAAGAGACCCAGTACTTC,CASTWAEPSGQETQYF
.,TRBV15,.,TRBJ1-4,TGTGCCACCAGCAGACGGCCGTATGAAAAACTGTTTTTT,CATSRRPYEKLFF
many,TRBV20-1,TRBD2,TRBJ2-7,TGCAGTGCCAGCGGACTAGCTTACGAGCAGTACTTC,CSASGLAYEQYF
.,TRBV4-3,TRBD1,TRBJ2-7,TGCGCCAGCAGCCAAGATTTAGCAGGGGGTTCCTACGAGCAGTACTTC,CASSQDLAGGSYEQYF
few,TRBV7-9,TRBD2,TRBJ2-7,TGTGCCAGCAGCAAGACTAGCGGGAGGGCCAGGCAGCAGTACTTC,CASSKTSGRARQQYF
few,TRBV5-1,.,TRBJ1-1,TGCGCCAGCAGCTTGGCGTTAGGGGGAGGCACTGAAGCTTTCTTT,CASSLALGGGTEAFF
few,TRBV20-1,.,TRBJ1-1,TGCAGTGCTACTGGGGAAACTGAAGCTTTCTTT,CSATGETEAFF
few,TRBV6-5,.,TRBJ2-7,TGTGCCAGCAGTTACTCTTTAGCGGCTAGCTCCTACGAGCAGTACTTC,CASSYSLAASSYEQYF
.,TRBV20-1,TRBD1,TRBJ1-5,TGCAGTGCTAGAGTCCCAGGGGGCTGGAATCAGCCCCAGCATTTT,CSARVPGGWNQPQHF
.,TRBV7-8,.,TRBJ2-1,TGTGCCAGCAGCTGGCGGGATCTTCGATACAATGAGCAGTTCTTC,CASSWRDLRYNEQFF
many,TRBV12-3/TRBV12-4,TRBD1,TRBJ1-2,TGTGCCAGCACCCAGGACAGGAATGACTATGGCTACACCTTC,CASTQDRNDYGYTF
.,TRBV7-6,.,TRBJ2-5,TGTGCCAGCAGCCGCCGGTTTGGTCAAGAGACCCAGTACTTC,CASSRRFGQETQYF
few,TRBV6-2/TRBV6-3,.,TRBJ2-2,TGTGCCAGCAGTTCCGTGGGGGGCGGGGAGCTGTTTTTT,CASSSVGGGELFF
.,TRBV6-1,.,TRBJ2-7,TGTGCCAGCAGTGAAACTCTCCTAGACGAGCAGTACTTC,CASSETLLDEQYF
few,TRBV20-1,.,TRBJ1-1,TGCAGTGCTTCGTCCTTGGTAGCGAACACTGAAGCTTTCTTT,CSASSLVANTEAFF
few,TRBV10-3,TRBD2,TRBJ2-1,TGTGCCATCCAGCGGGACCCCCCCAATGAGCAGTTCTTC,CAIQRDPPNEQFF
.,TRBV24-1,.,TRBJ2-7,TGTGCCACCAGTGATAGGACCGGGGGCTACGAGCAGTACTTC,CATSDRTGGYEQYF
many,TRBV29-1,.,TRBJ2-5,TGCAGCGTTGCGGGAGTTGCAGAGACCCAGTACTTC,CSVAGVAETQYF
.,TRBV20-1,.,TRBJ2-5,TGCAGTGCTAGCCTGGCACTCCCGGGGGCCCAGTACTTC,CSASLALPGAQYF
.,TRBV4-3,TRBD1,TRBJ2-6,TGCGCCAGCAGCCAGAAAACCCAGGGGGCTGGGGCCAACGTCCTGACTTTC,CASSQKTQGAGANVLTF
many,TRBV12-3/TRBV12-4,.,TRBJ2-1,TGTGCCAGCAGCCAGGGGTACAATGAGCAGTTCTTC,CASSQGYNEQFF
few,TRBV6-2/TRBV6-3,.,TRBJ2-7,TGTGCCAGCAGTCCTACAGGGAGCATCTCCTACGAGCAGTACTTC,CASSPTGSISYEQYF
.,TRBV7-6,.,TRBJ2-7,TGTGCCAGCAGCTTAGCGATGGGACTGCCCTACGAGCAGTACTTC,CASSLAMGLPYEQYF
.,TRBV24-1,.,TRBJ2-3,TGTGCCACCAGTGATTCCGCTTCTAGCAGAGGTCACACAGATACGCAGTATTTT,CATSDSASSRGHTDTQYF
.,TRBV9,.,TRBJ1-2,TGTGCCAGCAATGTATCGTTTGGGAACTATGGCTACACCTTC,CASNVSFGNYGYTF
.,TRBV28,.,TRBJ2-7,TGTGCCAGCAGTGGCGGGACGTCCTACGAGCAGTACTTC,CASSGGTSYEQYF
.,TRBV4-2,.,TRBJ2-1,TGTGCCAGCAGCCCCACGGGCCCACTCTTGTACAATGAGCAGTTCTTC,CASSPTGPLLYNEQFF
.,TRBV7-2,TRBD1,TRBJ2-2,TGTGCCAGCAGCTGGACAGGGACTTCGGGGGAGCTGTTTTTT,CASSWTGTSGELFF
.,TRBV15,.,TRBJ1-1,TGTGCCACCAGTGACGGGGGGGCGAGAGGGTATCCTGAAGCTTTCTTT,CATSDGGARGYPEAFF
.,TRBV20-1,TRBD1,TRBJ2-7,TGCAGTGCTGGGCGGACAGGGGTGGACGAGCAGTACTTC,CSAGRTGVDEQYF
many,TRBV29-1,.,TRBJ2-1,TGCAGCGTTGGCACTGAGCAGTTCTTC,CSVGTEQFF
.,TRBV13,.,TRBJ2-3,TGTGCCAGCAGCTCGGACCTTATTACGCAGTATTTT,CASSSDLITQYF
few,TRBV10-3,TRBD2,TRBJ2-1,TGTGCCATCAGTGAGCCGACTAGCGGGAGAGTTCCGTTCTTC,CAISEPTSGRVPFF
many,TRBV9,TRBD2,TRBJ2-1,TGTGCCAGCAGCGTACTAGCGGGAGAAGGTGAGCAGTTCTTC,CASSVLAGEGEQFF
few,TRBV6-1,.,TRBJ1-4,TGTGCCAGCAGTGAATTTTATGAAAAACTGTTTTTT,CASSEFYEKLFF
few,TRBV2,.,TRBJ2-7,TGTGCCAGCAGTGTCTTGCTCAGCTCCTACGAGCAGTACTTC,CASSVLLSSYEQYF
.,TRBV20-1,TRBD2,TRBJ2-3,TGCAGTGCACTAGTATACGGGACTAAGATTTTT,CSALVYGTKIF
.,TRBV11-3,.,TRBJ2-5,TGTGCCAGCAGAACCCAACGGGGGGCTGGGCTAGAGACCCAGTACTTC,CASRTQRGAGLETQYF
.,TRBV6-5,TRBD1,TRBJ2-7,TGTGCCAGCAGTGACAGGGTGGGCGAGCAGTACTTC,CASSDRVGEQYF
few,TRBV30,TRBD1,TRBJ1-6,TGTGCCTGGAGCTTCGGGCAGGGGGCGGATTCACCCCTCCACTTT,CAWSFGQGADSPLHF